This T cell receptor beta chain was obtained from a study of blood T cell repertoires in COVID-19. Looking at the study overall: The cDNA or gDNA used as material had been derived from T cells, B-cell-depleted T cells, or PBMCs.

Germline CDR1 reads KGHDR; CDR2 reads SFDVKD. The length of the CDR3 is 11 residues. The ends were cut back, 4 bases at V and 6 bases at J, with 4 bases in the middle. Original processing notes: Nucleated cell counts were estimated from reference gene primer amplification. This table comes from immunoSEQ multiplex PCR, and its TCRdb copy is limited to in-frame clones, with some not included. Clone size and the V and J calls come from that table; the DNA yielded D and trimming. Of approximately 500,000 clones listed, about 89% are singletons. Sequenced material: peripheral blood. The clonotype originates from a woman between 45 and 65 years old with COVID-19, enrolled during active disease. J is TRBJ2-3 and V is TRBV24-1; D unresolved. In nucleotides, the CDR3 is TGTGCCACCAGTGAAGAGGATACGCAGTATTTT. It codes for CATSEEDTQYF.